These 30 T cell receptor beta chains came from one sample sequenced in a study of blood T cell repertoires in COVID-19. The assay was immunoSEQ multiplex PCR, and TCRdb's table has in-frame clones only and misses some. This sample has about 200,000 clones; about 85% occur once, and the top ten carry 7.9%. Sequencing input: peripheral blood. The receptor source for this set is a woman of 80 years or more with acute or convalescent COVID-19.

CDR3 in DNA: TGTGCCAGCAGTGCTAGCGGGGGGAGTGGCACAGATACGCAGTATTTT. Its protein is CASSASGGSGTDTQYF. This rearrangement joins TRBV6-1 to TRBJ2-3; 11 nucleotides line up with TRBD2. Losses at the gene ends were 4 bases for V and 1 base for J; bases not matched to a gene: 4. The CDR3 is 16 amino acids. CDR1 is MNHNS and CDR2 is SASEGT in the germline V gene.

CDR3 nucleotide sequence: TGTGCCAGCCTTTTTCAAGAAAAACTGTTTTTT. The encoded protein is CASLFQEKLFF. The V gene is TRBV30, the J gene TRBJ1-4; no clear D. Germline V gene sequence: CDR1 GTSNPN, CDR2 SVGIG (reference sequence). This CDR3 is built from 11 residues. The V end lost 8 bases, the J end lost 8 bases, and 12 bases lay between the germline ends. Filled out from reference TRBV30 and TRBJ1-4, the complete variable domain reads SQTIHQWPATLVQPVGSPLSLECTVEGTSNPNLYWYRQAAGRGLQLLFYSVGIGQISSEVPQNLSASRPQDRQFILSSKKLLLSDSGFYLCASLFQEKLFFGSGTQLSVL.

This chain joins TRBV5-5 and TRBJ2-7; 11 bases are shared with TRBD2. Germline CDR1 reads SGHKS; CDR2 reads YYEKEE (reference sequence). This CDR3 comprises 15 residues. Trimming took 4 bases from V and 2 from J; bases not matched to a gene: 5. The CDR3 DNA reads TGTGCCAGCAGCGTACTACTAGCGGGAGCCTACGAGCAGTACTTC. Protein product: CASSVLLAGAYEQYF.

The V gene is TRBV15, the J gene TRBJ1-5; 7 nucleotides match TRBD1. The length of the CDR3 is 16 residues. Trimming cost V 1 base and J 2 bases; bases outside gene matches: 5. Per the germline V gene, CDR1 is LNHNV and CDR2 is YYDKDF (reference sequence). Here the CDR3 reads CATSRVAGQGNQPQHF. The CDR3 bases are TGTGCCACCAGCAGAGTTGCCGGACAGGGCAATCAGCCCCAGCATTTT.

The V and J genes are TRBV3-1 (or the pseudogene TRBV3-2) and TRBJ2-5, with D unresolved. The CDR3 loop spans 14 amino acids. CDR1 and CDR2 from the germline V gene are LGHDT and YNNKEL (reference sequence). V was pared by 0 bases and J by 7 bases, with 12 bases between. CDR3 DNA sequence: TGTGCCAGCAGCCAAGATCGCGACTGGTCGACCCAGTACTTC. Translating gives CASSQDRDWSTQYF.

CDR3 in DNA: TGTGCCAGCAGCTTACGGGTGGTCTCTAGCGGGAGGGCCAAAAATGAGCAGTTCTTC. Its translation is CASSLRVVSSGRAKNEQFF. J is TRBJ2-1 and V is TRBV7-3, with 12 bases fitting TRBD2. CDR3 length equals 19 residues. The germline gives CDR1 SGHTA, CDR2 FQGTGA. Trimming at V came to 2 bases and at J to 7 bases, leaving 15 bases not matched to a gene.

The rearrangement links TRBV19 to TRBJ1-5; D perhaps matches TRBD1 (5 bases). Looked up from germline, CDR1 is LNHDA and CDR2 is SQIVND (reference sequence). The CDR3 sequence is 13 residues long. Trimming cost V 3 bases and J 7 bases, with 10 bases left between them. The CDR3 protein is CASSIRGYQPQHF. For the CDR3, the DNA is TGTGCCAGTAGTATTAGGGGATACCAGCCCCAGCATTTT.

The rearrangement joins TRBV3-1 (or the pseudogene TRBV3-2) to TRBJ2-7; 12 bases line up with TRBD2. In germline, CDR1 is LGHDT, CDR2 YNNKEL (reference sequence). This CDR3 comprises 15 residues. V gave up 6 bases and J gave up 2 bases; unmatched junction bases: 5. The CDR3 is CASRRSSGGAYEQYF. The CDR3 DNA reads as TGTGCCAGCAGACGTTCTAGCGGGGGGGCCTACGAGCAGTACTTC.

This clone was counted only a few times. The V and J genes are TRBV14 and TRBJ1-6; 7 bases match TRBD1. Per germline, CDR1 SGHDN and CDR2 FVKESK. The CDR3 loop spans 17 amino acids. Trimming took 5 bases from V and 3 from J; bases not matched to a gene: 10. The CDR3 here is CASSNHRQGGYNSPLHF. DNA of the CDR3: TGTGCCAGCAGCAATCACAGACAGGGTGGCTATAATTCACCCCTCCACTTT.

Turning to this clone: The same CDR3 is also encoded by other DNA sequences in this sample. For the CDR3, the DNA is TGTGCCAGCAGTTTAGTCGGGGGCTCTGGAAACACCATATATTTT. This translates into CASSLVGGSGNTIYF. The genes are TRBV28 and TRBJ1-3, with a possible D match to TRBD1 (5 bases). This CDR3 region has 15 residues. Between the trimmed V and J ends, which lost 2 bases and 0 bases, there was a span of 8 bases. Germline CDR1 reads MDHEN; CDR2 reads SYDVKM.

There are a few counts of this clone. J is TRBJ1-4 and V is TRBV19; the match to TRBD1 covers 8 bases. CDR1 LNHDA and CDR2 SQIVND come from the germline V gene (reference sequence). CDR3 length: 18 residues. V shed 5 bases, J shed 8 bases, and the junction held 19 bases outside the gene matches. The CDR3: CASSATGTGRGWGEKLFF. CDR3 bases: TGTGCCAGTAGTGCAACCGGGACAGGTCGTGGATGGGGGGAAAAACTGTTTTTT.

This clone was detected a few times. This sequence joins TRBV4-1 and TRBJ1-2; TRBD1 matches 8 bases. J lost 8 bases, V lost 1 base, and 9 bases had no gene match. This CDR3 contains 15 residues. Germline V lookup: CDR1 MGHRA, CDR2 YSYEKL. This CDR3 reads CASSQGRGTGRGYTF. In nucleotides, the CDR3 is TGCGCCAGCAGCCAAGGCCGTGGGACAGGACGCGGCTACACCTTC.

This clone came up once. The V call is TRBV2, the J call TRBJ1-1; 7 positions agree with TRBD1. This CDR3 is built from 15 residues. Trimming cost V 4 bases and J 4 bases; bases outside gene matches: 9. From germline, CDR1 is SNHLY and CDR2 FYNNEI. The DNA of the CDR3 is TGTGCCAGCAGTGGGAATAGACAGGGAAGCACTGAAGCTTTCTTT. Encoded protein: CASSGNRQGSTEAFF.

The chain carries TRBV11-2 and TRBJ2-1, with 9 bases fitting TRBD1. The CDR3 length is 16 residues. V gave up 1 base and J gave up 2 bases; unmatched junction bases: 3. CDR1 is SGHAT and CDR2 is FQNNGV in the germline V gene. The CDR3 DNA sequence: TGTGCCAGCAGCTTAGGGCGGACAGGGGCCTACAATGAGCAGTTCTTC. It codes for CASSLGRTGAYNEQFF.

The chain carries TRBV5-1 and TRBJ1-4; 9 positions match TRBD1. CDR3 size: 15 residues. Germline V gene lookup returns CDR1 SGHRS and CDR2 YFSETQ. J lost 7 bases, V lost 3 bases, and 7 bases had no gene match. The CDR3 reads CASSSQGALGEKLFF. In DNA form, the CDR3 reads TGCGCCAGCAGCTCACAGGGGGCGTTGGGTGAAAAACTGTTTTTT.

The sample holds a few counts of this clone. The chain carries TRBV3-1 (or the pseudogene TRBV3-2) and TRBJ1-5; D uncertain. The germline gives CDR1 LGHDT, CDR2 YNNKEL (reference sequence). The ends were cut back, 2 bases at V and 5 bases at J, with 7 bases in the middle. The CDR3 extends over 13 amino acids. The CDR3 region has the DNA TGTGCCAGCAGCCAATTTCCTGATCAGCCCCAGCATTTT. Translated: CASSQFPDQPQHF.

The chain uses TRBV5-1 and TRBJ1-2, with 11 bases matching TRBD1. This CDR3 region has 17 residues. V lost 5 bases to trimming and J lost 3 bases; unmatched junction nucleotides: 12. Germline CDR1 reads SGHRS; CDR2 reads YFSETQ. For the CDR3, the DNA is TGCGCCAGCAGTTCGGGACAGGGGGTTTCCAGCGACTATGGCTACACCTTC. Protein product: CASSSGQGVSSDYGYTF.

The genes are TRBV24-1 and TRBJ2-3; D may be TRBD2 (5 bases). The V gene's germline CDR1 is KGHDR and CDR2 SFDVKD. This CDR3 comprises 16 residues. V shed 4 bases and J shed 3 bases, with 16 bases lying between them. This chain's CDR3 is CATSDPGFPMTDTQYF. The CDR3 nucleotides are TGTGCCACCAGTGACCCGGGGTTCCCTATGACAGATACGCAGTATTTT.

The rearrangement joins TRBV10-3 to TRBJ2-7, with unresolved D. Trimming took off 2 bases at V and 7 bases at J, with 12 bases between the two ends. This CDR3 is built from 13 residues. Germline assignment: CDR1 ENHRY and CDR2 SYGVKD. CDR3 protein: CAISEGAPIEQYF. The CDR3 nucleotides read TGTGCCATCAGTGAGGGTGCCCCTATTGAGCAGTACTTC.

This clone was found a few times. The CDR3 is CASLYQPQHF. Here the CDR3 DNA reads TGTGCCAGTCTATATCAGCCCCAGCATTTT. This rearrangement joins TRBV19 to TRBJ1-5; D is ambiguous. CDR1 LNHDA and CDR2 SQIVND come from the germline V gene (reference sequence). Trimming pared 8 bases from V and 5 bases from J, leaving 4 bases between. This CDR3 spans 10 amino acids.

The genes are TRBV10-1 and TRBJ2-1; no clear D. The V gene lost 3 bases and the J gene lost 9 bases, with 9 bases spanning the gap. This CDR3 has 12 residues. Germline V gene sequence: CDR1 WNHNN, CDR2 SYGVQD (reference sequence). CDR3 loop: CASSEPSGEQFF. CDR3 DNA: TGCGCCAGCAGTGAACCCTCGGGTGAGCAGTTCTTC.

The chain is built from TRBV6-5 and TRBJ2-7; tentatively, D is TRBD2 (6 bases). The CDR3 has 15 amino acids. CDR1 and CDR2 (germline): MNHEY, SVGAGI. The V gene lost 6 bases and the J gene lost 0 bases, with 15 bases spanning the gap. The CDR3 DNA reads TGTGCCAGCAGGGACCCGGGCGGGATCTCCTACGAGCAGTACTTC. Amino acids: CASRDPGGISYEQYF.

Written as DNA, the CDR3 is TGTGCCAGCAGTCGCTCGCTTAGCGGGGAGACCCAGTACTTC. Its protein product is CASSRSLSGETQYF. The chain carries TRBV7-9 and TRBJ2-5, with 7 positions matching TRBD2. The CDR3 is made up of 14 amino acids. Germline V gives CDR1 SEHNR, CDR2 FQNEAQ (reference sequence). Trimming cost V 6 bases and J 5 bases; bases outside gene matches: 9. The full variable domain, in which reference TRBV7-9 and TRBJ2-5 provide the parts outside the CDR3, is DTGVSQNPRHKITKRGQNVTFRCDPISEHNRLYWYRQTLGQGPEFLTYFQNEAQLEKSRLLSDRFSAERPKGSFSTLEIQRTEQGDSAMYLCASSRSLSGETQYFGPGTRLLVL.

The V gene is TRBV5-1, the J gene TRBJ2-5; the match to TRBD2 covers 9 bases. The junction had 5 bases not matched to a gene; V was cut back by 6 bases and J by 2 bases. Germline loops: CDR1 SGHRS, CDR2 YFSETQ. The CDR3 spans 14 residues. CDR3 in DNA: TGCGCCAGCACGACGACTAGCGGTCAAGAGACCCAGTACTTC. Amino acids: CASTTTSGQETQYF.

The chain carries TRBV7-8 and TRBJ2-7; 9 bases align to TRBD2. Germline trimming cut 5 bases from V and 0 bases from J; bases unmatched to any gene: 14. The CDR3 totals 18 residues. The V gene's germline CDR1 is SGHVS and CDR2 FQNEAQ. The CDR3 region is CASSAFLREGPYSYEQYF. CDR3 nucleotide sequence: TGTGCCAGCAGCGCCTTCTTGCGGGAGGGCCCCTACTCCTACGAGCAGTACTTC.

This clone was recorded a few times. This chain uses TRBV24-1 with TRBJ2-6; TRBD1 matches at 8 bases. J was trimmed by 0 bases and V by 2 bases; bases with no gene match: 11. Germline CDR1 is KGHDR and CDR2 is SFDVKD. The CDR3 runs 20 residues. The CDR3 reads CATSDYGTGPVSSGANVLTF. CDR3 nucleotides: TGTGCCACCAGTGATTATGGGACAGGTCCCGTGAGCTCTGGGGCCAACGTCCTGACTTTC.

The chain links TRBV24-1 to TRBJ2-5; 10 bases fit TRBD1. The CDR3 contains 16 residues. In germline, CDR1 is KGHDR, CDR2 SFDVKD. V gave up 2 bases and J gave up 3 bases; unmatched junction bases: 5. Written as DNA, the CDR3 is TGTGCCACCAGTGATTGGGGGACAGGGGAAGAAGAGACCCAGTACTTC. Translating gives CATSDWGTGEEETQYF.

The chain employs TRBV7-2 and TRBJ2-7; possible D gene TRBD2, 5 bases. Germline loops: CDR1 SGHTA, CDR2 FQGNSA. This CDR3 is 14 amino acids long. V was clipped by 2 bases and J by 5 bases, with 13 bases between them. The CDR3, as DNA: TGTGCCAGCAGCTTACCCGGGATCACTCACGAGCAGTACTTC. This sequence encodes CASSLPGITHEQYF.

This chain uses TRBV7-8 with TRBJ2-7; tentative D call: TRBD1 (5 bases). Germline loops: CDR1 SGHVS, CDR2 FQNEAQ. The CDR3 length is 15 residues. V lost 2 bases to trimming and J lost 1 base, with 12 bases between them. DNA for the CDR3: TGTGCCAGCAGCTTATTGCAGGGCCCTTCCTACGAGCAGTACTTC. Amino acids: CASSLLQGPSYEQYF.

This CDR3 is CASSQDSGGPKETQYF. DNA for the CDR3: TGTGCCAGCAGCCAAGATTCAGGCGGGCCCAAAGAGACCCAGTACTTC. The chain combines TRBV3-1 (or the pseudogene TRBV3-2) with TRBJ2-5, with D tentatively TRBD2 (5 bases). The germline V gene encodes CDR1 LGHDT and CDR2 YNNKEL (reference sequence). The V gene lost 0 bases and the J gene lost 3 bases, with 14 bases spanning the gap. The CDR3 length is 16 residues.